This TCR beta chain emerged from a study of response to subunit inactivated influenza vaccine. Findings and limits, study-wide: With each seasonal influenza vaccination, the authors suggested, few new T cells are recruited.

V gave up 3 bases and J gave up 2 bases; unmatched junction bases: 4. The germline V gene has CDR1 LGHNA and CDR2 YSLEER. There are 14 residues in the CDR3. TCRdb called the RT-PCR reads again in MiXCR, with one record for every CDR3 protein. The sample includes roughly 650,000 distinct CDR3 sequences, 15% to 17% of them seen just once. Comment on this clonotype: The antigen remains unidentified.

The input for sequencing was PBMCs from blood, taken 11 to 12 days after vaccination. This TCR was sampled from a man aged 50-59 years who received an inactivated influenza vaccine. The chain recombines TRBV4-3 with TRBJ2-7; 7 positions agree with TRBD2. This CDR3 reads CASSQGGEAYEQYF. CDR3 DNA: TGCGCCAGCAGCCAGGGGGGGGAGGCCTACGAGCAGTACTTC.